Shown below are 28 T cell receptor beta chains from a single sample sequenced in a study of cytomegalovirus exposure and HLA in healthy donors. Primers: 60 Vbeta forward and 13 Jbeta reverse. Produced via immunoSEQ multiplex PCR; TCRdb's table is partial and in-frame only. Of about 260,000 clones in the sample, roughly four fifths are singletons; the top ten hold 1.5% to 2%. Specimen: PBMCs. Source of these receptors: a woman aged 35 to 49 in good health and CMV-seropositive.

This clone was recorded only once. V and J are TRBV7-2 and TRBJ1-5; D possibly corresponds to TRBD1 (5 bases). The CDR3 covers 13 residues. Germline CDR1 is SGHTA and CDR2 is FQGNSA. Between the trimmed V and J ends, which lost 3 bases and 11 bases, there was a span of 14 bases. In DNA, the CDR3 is TGTGCCAGCAGCTTGGGGACTCCCGTAGCCCAGCATTTT. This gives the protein CASSLGTPVAQHF. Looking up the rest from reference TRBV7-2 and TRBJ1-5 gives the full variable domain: GAGVSQSPSNKVTEKGKDVELRCDPISGHTALYWYRQSLGQGLEFLIYFQGNSAPDKSGLPSDRFSAERTGGSVSTLTIQRTQQEDSAVYLCASSLGTPVAQHFGDGTRLSIL.

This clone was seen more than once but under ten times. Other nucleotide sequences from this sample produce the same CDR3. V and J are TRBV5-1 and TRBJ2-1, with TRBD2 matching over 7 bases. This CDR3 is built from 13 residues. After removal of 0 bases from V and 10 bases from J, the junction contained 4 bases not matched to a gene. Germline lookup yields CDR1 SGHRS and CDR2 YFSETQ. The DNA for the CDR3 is TGCGCCAGCAGCTTGGATCGAGCGGGAGAGCAGTTCTTC. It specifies CASSLDRAGEQFF.

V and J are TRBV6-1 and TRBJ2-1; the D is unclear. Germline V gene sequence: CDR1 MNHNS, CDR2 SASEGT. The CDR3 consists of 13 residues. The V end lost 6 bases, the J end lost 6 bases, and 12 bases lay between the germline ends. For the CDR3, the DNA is TGTGCCAGCAGACCTACCTCGGGCAATGAGCAGTTCTTC. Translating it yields CASRPTSGNEQFF.

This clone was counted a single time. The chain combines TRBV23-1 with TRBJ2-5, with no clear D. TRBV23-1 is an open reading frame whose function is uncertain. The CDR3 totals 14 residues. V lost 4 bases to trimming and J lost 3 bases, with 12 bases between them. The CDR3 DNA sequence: TGCGCCAGCAGTCCAACACGCACAGAAGAGACCCAGTACTTC. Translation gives CASSPTRTEETQYF.

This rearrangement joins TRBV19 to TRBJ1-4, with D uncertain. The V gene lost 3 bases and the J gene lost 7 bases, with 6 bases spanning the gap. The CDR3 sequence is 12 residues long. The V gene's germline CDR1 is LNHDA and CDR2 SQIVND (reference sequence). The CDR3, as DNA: TGTGCCAGTAGTATCCGAGGTGAAAAACTGTTTTTT. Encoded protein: CASSIRGEKLFF.

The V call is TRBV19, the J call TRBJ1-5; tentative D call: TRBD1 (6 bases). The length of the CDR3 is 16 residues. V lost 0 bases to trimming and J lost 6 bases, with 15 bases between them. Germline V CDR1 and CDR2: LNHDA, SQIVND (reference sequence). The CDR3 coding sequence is TGTGCCAGTAGTATAGAACAGGGAGCCTACGGTCAGCCCCAGCATTTT. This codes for CASSIEQGAYGQPQHF.

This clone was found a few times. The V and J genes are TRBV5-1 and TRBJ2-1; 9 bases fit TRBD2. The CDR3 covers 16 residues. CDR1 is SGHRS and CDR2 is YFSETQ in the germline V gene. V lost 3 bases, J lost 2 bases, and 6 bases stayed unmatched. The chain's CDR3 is CASSSPSGKAYNEQFF. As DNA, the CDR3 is TGCGCCAGCAGCTCGCCTAGCGGGAAAGCCTACAATGAGCAGTTCTTC.

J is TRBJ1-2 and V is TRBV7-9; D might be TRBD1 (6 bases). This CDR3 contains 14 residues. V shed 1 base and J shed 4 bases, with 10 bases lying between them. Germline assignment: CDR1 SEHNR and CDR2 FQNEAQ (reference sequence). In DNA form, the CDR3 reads TGTGCCAGCAGCTTAGGGGGGGGGCCCTATGGCTACACCTTC. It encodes CASSLGGGPYGYTF.

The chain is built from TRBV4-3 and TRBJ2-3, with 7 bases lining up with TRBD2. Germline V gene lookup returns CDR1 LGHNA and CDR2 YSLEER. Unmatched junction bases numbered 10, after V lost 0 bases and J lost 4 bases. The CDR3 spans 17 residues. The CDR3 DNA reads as TGCGCCAGCAGCCAAGATTATGGCGGGAGAATCGCAGATACGCAGTATTTT. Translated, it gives CASSQDYGGRIADTQYF.

The CDR3 loop reads CASSIELWNTEAFF. The CDR3 DNA follows: TGTGCCAGTAGTATAGAACTGTGGAACACTGAAGCTTTCTTT. The rearrangement links TRBV19 to TRBJ1-1; no clear D. Trimming removed 0 bases at V and 1 base at J, with 6 bases between. Germline lookup yields CDR1 LNHDA and CDR2 SQIVND (reference sequence). This CDR3 spans 14 amino acids. Based on the CDR3 plus reference TRBV19 and TRBJ1-1, the full variable domain is DGGITQSPKYLFRKEGQNVTLSCEQNLNHDAMYWYRQDPGQGLRLIYYSQIVNDFQKGDIAEGYSVSREKKESFPLTVTSAQKNPTAFYLCASSIELWNTEAFFGQGTRLTVV.

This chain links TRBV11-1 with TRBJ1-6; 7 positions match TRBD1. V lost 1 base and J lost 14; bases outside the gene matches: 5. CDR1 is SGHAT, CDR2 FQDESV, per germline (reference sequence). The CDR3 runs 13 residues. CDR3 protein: CASSLGQGVALHF. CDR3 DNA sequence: TGTGCCAGCAGCTTAGGCCAGGGGGTGGCCCTCCACTTT.

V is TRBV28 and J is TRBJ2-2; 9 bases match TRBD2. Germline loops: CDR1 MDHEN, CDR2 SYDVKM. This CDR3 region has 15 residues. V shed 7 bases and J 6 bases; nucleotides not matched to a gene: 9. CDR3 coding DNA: TGTGCCAGCATTGCGGGAGGGCCGGGCTCCGGGGAGCTGTTTTTT. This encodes CASIAGGPGSGELFF.

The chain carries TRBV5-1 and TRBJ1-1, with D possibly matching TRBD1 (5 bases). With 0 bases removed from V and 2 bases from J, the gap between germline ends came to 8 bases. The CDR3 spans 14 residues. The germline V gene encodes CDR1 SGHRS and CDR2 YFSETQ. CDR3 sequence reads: CASSLVGTNTEAFF. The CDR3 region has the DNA TGCGCCAGCAGCTTGGTAGGGACTAACACTGAAGCTTTCTTT.

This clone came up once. CDR3 coding DNA: TGTGCCAGCAGTTACTCGGGCACCAACACTGAAGCTTTCTTT. It yields the protein CASSYSGTNTEAFF. The chain recombines TRBV6-5 with TRBJ1-1; D unclear. The CDR3 loop spans 14 amino acids. Deletions cut 0 bases from V and 2 bases from J, with 7 bases between. CDR1 is MNHEY, CDR2 SVGAGI, per germline.

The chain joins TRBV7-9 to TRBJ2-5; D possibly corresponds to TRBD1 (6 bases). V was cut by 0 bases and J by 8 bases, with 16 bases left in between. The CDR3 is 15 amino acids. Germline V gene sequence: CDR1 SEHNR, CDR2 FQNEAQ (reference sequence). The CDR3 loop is CASSLAPGQRFTQYF. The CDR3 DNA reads TGTGCCAGCAGCTTAGCCCCAGGACAGAGGTTTACCCAGTACTTC.

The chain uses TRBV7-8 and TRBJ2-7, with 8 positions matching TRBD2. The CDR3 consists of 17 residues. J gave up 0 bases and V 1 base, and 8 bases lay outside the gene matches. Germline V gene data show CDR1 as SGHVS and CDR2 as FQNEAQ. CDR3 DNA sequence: TGTGCCAGCAGCTTAGGGGTGGTAGCGGGGAGCTCCTACGAGCAGTACTTC. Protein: CASSLGVVAGSSYEQYF.

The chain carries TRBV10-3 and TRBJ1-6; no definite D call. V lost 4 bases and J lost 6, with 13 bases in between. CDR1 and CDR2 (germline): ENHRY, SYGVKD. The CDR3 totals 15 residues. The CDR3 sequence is CAISGEGLGNSPLHF. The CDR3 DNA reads TGTGCCATCAGTGGTGAGGGTTTGGGTAATTCACCCCTCCACTTT.

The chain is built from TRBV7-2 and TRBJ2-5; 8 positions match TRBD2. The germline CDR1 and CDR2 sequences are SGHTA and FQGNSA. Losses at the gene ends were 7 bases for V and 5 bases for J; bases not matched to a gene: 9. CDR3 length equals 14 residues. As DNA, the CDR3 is TGTGCCAGCATTCCTTCGGGAGGGAGGGAGACCCAGTACTTC. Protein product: CASIPSGGRETQYF.

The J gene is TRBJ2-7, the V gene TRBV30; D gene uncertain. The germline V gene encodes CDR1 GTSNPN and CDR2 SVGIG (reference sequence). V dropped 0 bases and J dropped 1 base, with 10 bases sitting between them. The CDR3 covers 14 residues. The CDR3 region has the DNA TGTGCCTGGAGTGTTTTACTTCCGTCCTACGAGCAGTACTTC. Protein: CAWSVLLPSYEQYF. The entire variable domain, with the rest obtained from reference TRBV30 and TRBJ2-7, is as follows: SQTIHQWPATLVQPVGSPLSLECTVEGTSNPNLYWYRQAAGRGLQLLFYSVGIGQISSEVPQNLSASRPQDRQFILSSKKLLLSDSGFYLCAWSVLLPSYEQYFGPGTRLTVT.

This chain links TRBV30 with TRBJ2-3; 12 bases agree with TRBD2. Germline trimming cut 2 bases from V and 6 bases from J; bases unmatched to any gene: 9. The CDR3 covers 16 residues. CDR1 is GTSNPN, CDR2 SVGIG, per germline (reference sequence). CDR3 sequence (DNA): TGTGCCTGGAGTACTCAGACTAGCGGGAGTTTTGATACGCAGTATTTT. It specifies CAWSTQTSGSFDTQYF.

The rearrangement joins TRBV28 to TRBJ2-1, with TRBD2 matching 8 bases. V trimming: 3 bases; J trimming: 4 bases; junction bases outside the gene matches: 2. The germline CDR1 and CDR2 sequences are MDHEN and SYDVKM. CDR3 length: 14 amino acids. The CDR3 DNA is TGTGCCAGCAGTTTCACTAGCGGTTACAATGAGCAGTTCTTC. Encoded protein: CASSFTSGYNEQFF.

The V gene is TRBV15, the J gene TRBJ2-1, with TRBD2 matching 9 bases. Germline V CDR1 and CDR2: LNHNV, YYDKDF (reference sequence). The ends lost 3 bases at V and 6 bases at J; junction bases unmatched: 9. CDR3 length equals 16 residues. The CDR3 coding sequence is TGTGCCACCAGCAGCCTAGCGGGGAGCATGGCCAATGAGCAGTTCTTC. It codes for CATSSLAGSMANEQFF.

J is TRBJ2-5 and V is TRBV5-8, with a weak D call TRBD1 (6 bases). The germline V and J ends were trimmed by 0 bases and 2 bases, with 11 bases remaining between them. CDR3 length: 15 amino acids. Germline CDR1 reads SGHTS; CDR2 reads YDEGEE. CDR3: CASSLEGQVQETQYF. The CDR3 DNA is TGTGCCAGCAGCTTGGAGGGACAAGTACAAGAGACCCAGTACTTC.

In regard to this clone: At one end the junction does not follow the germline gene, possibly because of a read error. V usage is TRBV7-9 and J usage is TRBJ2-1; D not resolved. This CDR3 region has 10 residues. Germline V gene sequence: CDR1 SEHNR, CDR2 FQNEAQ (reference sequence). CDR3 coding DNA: TGTTCCAGCGAGCACAATGAGCAGTTCTTC. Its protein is CSSEHNEQFF.

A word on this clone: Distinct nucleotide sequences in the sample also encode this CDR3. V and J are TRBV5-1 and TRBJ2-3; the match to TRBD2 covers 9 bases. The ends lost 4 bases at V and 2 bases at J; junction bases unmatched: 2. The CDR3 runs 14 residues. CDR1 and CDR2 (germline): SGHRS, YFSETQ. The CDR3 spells CASSLGLATDTQYF. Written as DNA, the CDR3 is TGCGCCAGCAGCCTGGGACTAGCCACAGATACGCAGTATTTT.

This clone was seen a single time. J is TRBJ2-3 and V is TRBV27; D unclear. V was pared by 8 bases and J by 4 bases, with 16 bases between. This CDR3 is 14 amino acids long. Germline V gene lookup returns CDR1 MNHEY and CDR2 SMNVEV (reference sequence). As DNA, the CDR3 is TGTGCCAGCGCACCGCAGTTCGCGGCAGATACGCAGTATTTT. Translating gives CASAPQFAADTQYF.

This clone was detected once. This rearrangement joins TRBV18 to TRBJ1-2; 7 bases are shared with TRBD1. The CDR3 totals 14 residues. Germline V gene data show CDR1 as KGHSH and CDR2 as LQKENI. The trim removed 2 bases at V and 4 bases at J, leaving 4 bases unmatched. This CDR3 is CASSPGQAGYGYTF. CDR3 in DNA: TGTGCCAGCTCACCAGGACAGGCGGGCTATGGCTACACCTTC. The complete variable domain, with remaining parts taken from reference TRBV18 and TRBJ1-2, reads NAGVMQNPRHLVRRRGQEARLRCSPMKGHSHVYWYRQLPEEGLKFMVYLQKENIIDESGMPKERFSAEFPKEGPSILRIQQVVRGDSAAYFCASSPGQAGYGYTFGSGTRLTVV.

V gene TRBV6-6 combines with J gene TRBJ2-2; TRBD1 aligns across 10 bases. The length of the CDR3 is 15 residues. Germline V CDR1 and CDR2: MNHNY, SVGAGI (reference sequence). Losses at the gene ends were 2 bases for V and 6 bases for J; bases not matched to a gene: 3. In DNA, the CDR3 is TGTGCCAGCAGTTACGACAGGGGGCGATCCGGGGAGCTGTTTTTT. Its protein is CASSYDRGRSGELFF.